This T cell receptor beta chain was found in a study of T cells in Graves' hyperthyroidism and ophthalmopathy. The CDR3 covers 15 residues. The germline gives CDR1 LNHDA, CDR2 SQIVND (reference sequence). Losses at the gene ends were 6 bases for V and 7 bases for J; bases not matched to a gene: 10. This clonotype turned up a few times. RNA transcripts were the template for amplifying TCR beta CDR3 regions. Researchers ran a first-round RT-PCR on the TCR CDR3 using the HTBI primer set. TCRdb re-derived calls from the multiplex PCR reads in MiXCR, one entry per CDR3 protein. The sample includes nearly 600,000 distinct CDR3 sequences, approximately 15% of them seen just once.

This clonotype was sampled from a woman in her 30s with Graves' hyperthyroidism that later progressed to Graves' ophthalmopathy. The rearrangement uses TRBV19 and TRBJ1-4, with TRBD1 matching over 8 bases. The specimen sequenced was blood. The chain's CDR3 is CASSPQGAGGEKLFF. In DNA form, the CDR3 reads TGTGCCAGTAGCCCGCAGGGGGCAGGCGGTGAAAAACTGTTTTTT.